A selection of T cell receptor beta chains follows, all from one sample in a study of early T cells in non-severe SARS-CoV-2 infection. TCRdb itself ran the 5' RACE reads through MiXCR, one entry per CDR3 protein. Of 55,000 or so distinct CDR3 sequences listed, more than 6.5% are singletons. The sample was whole blood, taken at baseline. These receptors came from an adult who was a healthcare worker with PCR-confirmed SARS-CoV-2 infection or an uninfected control (not recorded which). Both conserved end residues are part of each CDR3. The D gene is left open where the match is weak. Clone size appears in some rows only: once, few, many, or a class for an expanded clone.

v_gene: TRBV27
abundance: many
j_gene: TRBJ2-7
d_gene: .
CDR3nt: TGTGCCAGCAGGGACCGCCACCACGAGCAGTACTTC
CDR3aa: CASRDRHHEQYF

v_gene: TRBV28
abundance: many
j_gene: TRBJ1-4
d_gene: .
CDR3nt: TGTGCCAGCAGTTTGGCTCAGGTTAATGAAAAACTGTTTTTT
CDR3aa: CASSLAQVNEKLFF

v_gene: TRBV20-1
abundance: many
j_gene: TRBJ2-4
d_gene: .
CDR3nt: TGCAGTGCTAGAGATGTGATCGGGGATAATGAGGCCAAAAACATTCAGTACTTC
CDR3aa: CSARDVIGDNEAKNIQYF

v_gene: TRBV19
abundance: many
j_gene: TRBJ1-4
d_gene: TRBD1
CDR3nt: TGTGCCAGTAGGATGGACAGGGATGCAACTAATGAAAAACTGTTTTTT
CDR3aa: CASRMDRDATNEKLFF

v_gene: TRBV4-2
abundance: .
j_gene: TRBJ2-3
d_gene: .
CDR3nt: TGTGCCAGCAGCCAAGCCGAATGGGGGGGGGCCGATGTAGATACGCAGTATTTT
CDR3aa: CASSQAEWGGADVDTQYF

v_gene: TRBV3-1
abundance: .
j_gene: TRBJ2-7
d_gene: .
CDR3nt: TGTGCCAGCAGCCCCCCCCGACAGTCCTACGAGCAGTACTTC
CDR3aa: CASSPPRQSYEQYF

v_gene: TRBV5-4
abundance: many
j_gene: TRBJ1-3
d_gene: .
CDR3nt: TGTGCCAGCAGCTTGGACAGCTTCGGAAACACCATATATTTT
CDR3aa: CASSLDSFGNTIYF

v_gene: TRBV29-1
abundance: many
j_gene: TRBJ1-6
d_gene: TRBD1
CDR3nt: TGCAGCGTCCGAGGGGACAGGATAAATTCACCCCTCCACTTT
CDR3aa: CSVRGDRINSPLHF

v_gene: TRBV20-1
abundance: many
j_gene: TRBJ2-1
d_gene: .
CDR3nt: TGCAGTGCTAACTCCGTCGATGGACGTGAGCAGTTCTTC
CDR3aa: CSANSVDGREQFF

v_gene: TRBV18
abundance: .
j_gene: TRBJ2-3
d_gene: .
CDR3nt: TGTGCCAGCTCGCCCCGGGCGGGCAAAAGCACAGATACGCAGTATTTT
CDR3aa: CASSPRAGKSTDTQYF

v_gene: TRBV4-3
abundance: many
j_gene: TRBJ2-1
d_gene: TRBD2
CDR3nt: TGCGCCAGCAGCCAAGATCTTGGCACTAGCGGTGAGGCGTTCTTC
CDR3aa: CASSQDLGTSGEAFF

v_gene: TRBV7-2
abundance: many
j_gene: TRBJ2-3
d_gene: TRBD1
CDR3nt: TGTGCCAGCAGCTTAGAGGGACAGGGGGATACGCAGTATTTT
CDR3aa: CASSLEGQGDTQYF

v_gene: TRBV6-5
abundance: few
j_gene: TRBJ1-2
d_gene: TRBD1
CDR3nt: TGTGCCAGCAGACCGGGACAGGACTATGGCTACACCTTC
CDR3aa: CASRPGQDYGYTF

v_gene: TRBV20-1
abundance: many
j_gene: TRBJ2-7
d_gene: .
CDR3nt: TGCAGTGCTAGAGCCTCGTACGGCGACGAGCAGTACTTC
CDR3aa: CSARASYGDEQYF

v_gene: TRBV4-3
abundance: many
j_gene: TRBJ2-3
d_gene: TRBD2
CDR3nt: TGCGCCAGCAGCCAAGATGGGACTAGCCTCGCTACGCAGTATTTT
CDR3aa: CASSQDGTSLATQYF

v_gene: TRBV7-9
abundance: .
j_gene: TRBJ1-3
d_gene: .
CDR3nt: TGTGCCAGCAGCTTACTGCTGGGCTCAAGCGGCACCATATATTTT
CDR3aa: CASSLLLGSSGTIYF

v_gene: TRBV7-9
abundance: few
j_gene: TRBJ2-1
d_gene: .
CDR3nt: TGTGCCAGCACCTTCGGGGGGCCTGTGTATGAGCAGTTCTTC
CDR3aa: CASTFGGPVYEQFF

v_gene: TRBV24-1
abundance: many
j_gene: TRBJ1-2
d_gene: TRBD1
CDR3nt: TGTGCCACCAGTGGCCATACTTCTTCGGGACAGGGGAGTAACTATGGCTACACCTTC
CDR3aa: CATSGHTSSGQGSNYGYTF

v_gene: TRBV7-8
abundance: many
j_gene: TRBJ2-3
d_gene: TRBD2
CDR3nt: TGTGCCAGCAGCTTAGAGGTGGGAGCGGGGGCGCACACAGATACGCAGTATTTT
CDR3aa: CASSLEVGAGAHTDTQYF

v_gene: TRBV24-1
abundance: many
j_gene: TRBJ2-3
d_gene: .
CDR3nt: TGTGCCACCAGTGACAGGACCCAAAGGGGGACAGATACGCAGTATTTT
CDR3aa: CATSDRTQRGTDTQYF

v_gene: TRBV18
abundance: many
j_gene: TRBJ2-4
d_gene: .
CDR3nt: TGTGCCAGCTCACCCCCCGGCGGAGGGGCGGCCAAAAACATTCAGTACTTC
CDR3aa: CASSPPGGGAAKNIQYF

v_gene: TRBV27
abundance: .
j_gene: TRBJ1-3
d_gene: .
CDR3nt: TGTGCCAGCAGTTTCGAAGGGAAAGCAAGGGGCTGGCGCTCTGGAAACACCATATATTTT
CDR3aa: CASSFEGKARGWRSGNTIYF

v_gene: TRBV29-1
abundance: many
j_gene: TRBJ1-1
d_gene: TRBD1
CDR3nt: TGCAGCGTTTCGGTGGGACAGGGGTACACTGAAGCTTTCTTT
CDR3aa: CSVSVGQGYTEAFF

v_gene: TRBV20-1
abundance: few
j_gene: TRBJ1-5
d_gene: .
CDR3nt: TGCAGTGCTAGAAGCTTCAGCGGGGAGAGACAGCCCCAGCATTTT
CDR3aa: CSARSFSGERQPQHF

v_gene: TRBV20-1
abundance: many
j_gene: TRBJ2-1
d_gene: TRBD2
CDR3nt: TGCAGTGCTAGACCTAGCGGGGGGGCCTACAATGAGCAGTTCTTC
CDR3aa: CSARPSGGAYNEQFF

v_gene: TRBV10-2
abundance: few
j_gene: TRBJ1-1
d_gene: .
CDR3nt: TGCGCCAGCAGTGGGGGCCTTACTGAAGCTTTCTTT
CDR3aa: CASSGGLTEAFF

v_gene: TRBV21-1
abundance: .
j_gene: TRBJ2-5
d_gene: .
CDR3nt: TGTGTCAGCAGCAAAGGACAAGAGACCCAGTACTTC
CDR3aa: CVSSKGQETQYF

v_gene: TRBV12-3/TRBV12-4
abundance: many
j_gene: TRBJ2-7
d_gene: .
CDR3nt: TGTGCCAGCAGTTTAGCTGTGGGAATCTACGAGCAGTACTTC
CDR3aa: CASSLAVGIYEQYF

v_gene: TRBV18
abundance: many
j_gene: TRBJ1-5
d_gene: .
CDR3nt: TGTGCCAGCTCACCACTTCGGGATCAGCCCCAGCATTTT
CDR3aa: CASSPLRDQPQHF

v_gene: TRBV20-1
abundance: many
j_gene: TRBJ2-3
d_gene: TRBD1
CDR3nt: TGCAGTGCCCCGAATTCCCGACAGGGGGACACAGATACGCAGTATTTT
CDR3aa: CSAPNSRQGDTDTQYF

v_gene: TRBV19
abundance: .
j_gene: TRBJ1-5
d_gene: TRBD1
CDR3nt: TGTGCCACCCTTAGACAGGGACAAGACAATCAGCCCCAGCATTTT
CDR3aa: CATLRQGQDNQPQHF

v_gene: TRBV20-1
abundance: many
j_gene: TRBJ1-4
d_gene: .
CDR3nt: TGCAGTGCTAGAGATATTCGGGGATCTGAAAAACTGTTTTTT
CDR3aa: CSARDIRGSEKLFF

v_gene: TRBV11-2
abundance: .
j_gene: TRBJ2-2
d_gene: .
CDR3nt: TGTGCCACTTCAATCACCCCAGCCGGGGAGCTGTTTTTT
CDR3aa: CATSITPAGELFF

v_gene: TRBV28
abundance: many
j_gene: TRBJ2-1
d_gene: TRBD2
CDR3nt: TGTGGTTCTAGCGGGCCAAATGAGCAGTTCTTC
CDR3aa: CGSSGPNEQFF

v_gene: TRBV18
abundance: many
j_gene: TRBJ2-7
d_gene: .
CDR3nt: TGTGCCAGCTGTGGCGGGGTGGGCTACGAGCAGTACTTC
CDR3aa: CASCGGVGYEQYF

v_gene: TRBV20-1
abundance: .
j_gene: TRBJ2-7
d_gene: TRBD2
CDR3nt: TGCAGTGCCTACCGGACTAGCGGGAGGGAGCAGTACTTC
CDR3aa: CSAYRTSGREQYF

v_gene: TRBV4-2
abundance: many
j_gene: TRBJ2-7
d_gene: .
CDR3nt: TGTGCCAGCAGCCAAGCTCGGTTAGCGGACTCCTACGAGCAGTACTTC
CDR3aa: CASSQARLADSYEQYF

v_gene: TRBV3-2
abundance: .
j_gene: TRBJ2-1
d_gene: .
CDR3nt: TGTGCCGCCGGGAGGGTCAATGAGCAGTTCTTC
CDR3aa: CAAGRVNEQFF

v_gene: TRBV6-1
abundance: few
j_gene: TRBJ1-1
d_gene: TRBD1
CDR3nt: TGTGCCAGCAGTCAACGCTACGGGACAGGAACTGAAGCTTTCTTT
CDR3aa: CASSQRYGTGTEAFF

v_gene: TRBV7-9
abundance: few
j_gene: TRBJ2-1
d_gene: TRBD1
CDR3nt: TGTGCCAGCAGCTCAAGGGACAGCTACAATGAGCAGTTCTTC
CDR3aa: CASSSRDSYNEQFF

v_gene: TRBV5-1
abundance: few
j_gene: TRBJ2-1
d_gene: .
CDR3nt: TGCGCCAGCAGCCTAAGGAGGGACAGCGAAAACTCCTACAATGAGCAGTTCTTC
CDR3aa: CASSLRRDSENSYNEQFF

v_gene: TRBV5-1
abundance: few
j_gene: TRBJ2-3
d_gene: .
CDR3nt: TGCGCCAGCAGCCGAATCGCGCTTAACCCCACTAGCACAGATACGCAGTATTTT
CDR3aa: CASSRIALNPTSTDTQYF

v_gene: TRBV28
abundance: few
j_gene: TRBJ2-1
d_gene: TRBD1
CDR3nt: TGTGCCACCCGGGACAGTCGAGTCTACAATGAGCAGTTCTTC
CDR3aa: CATRDSRVYNEQFF

v_gene: TRBV5-1
abundance: many
j_gene: TRBJ2-2
d_gene: .
CDR3nt: TGCGCCAGCAGCTTGGAGGGATTGAACACCGGGGAGCTGTTTTTT
CDR3aa: CASSLEGLNTGELFF

v_gene: TRBV7-2
abundance: .
j_gene: TRBJ1-1
d_gene: .
CDR3nt: TGTGCCAGCAGCAAGGGGGTAGACGAAGCTTTCTTT
CDR3aa: CASSKGVDEAFF

v_gene: TRBV28
abundance: many
j_gene: TRBJ1-2
d_gene: TRBD1
CDR3nt: TGTGCCAGCAGAAAGACAGGGGAAGGCTATGGCTACACCTTC
CDR3aa: CASRKTGEGYGYTF

v_gene: TRBV12-3/TRBV12-4
abundance: few
j_gene: TRBJ1-1
d_gene: .
CDR3nt: TGTGCCAGCAGATTAAGCGGGGTTGTTGAAGCTTTCTTT
CDR3aa: CASRLSGVVEAFF

v_gene: TRBV27
abundance: few
j_gene: TRBJ1-1
d_gene: .
CDR3nt: TGTGCCAGCCTGGAGGGGGGAGGGTCTGAAGCTTTCTTT
CDR3aa: CASLEGGGSEAFF

v_gene: TRBV28
abundance: .
j_gene: TRBJ1-3
d_gene: .
CDR3nt: TGTGCCAGCAGGCCAATCGCTGGAAACACCATATATTTT
CDR3aa: CASRPIAGNTIYF

v_gene: TRBV7-9
abundance: many
j_gene: TRBJ2-5
d_gene: .
CDR3nt: TGTGCCAGCAGCTTGGTCTACCAAGAGACCCAGTACTTC
CDR3aa: CASSLVYQETQYF

v_gene: TRBV28
abundance: many
j_gene: TRBJ1-5
d_gene: .
CDR3nt: TGTGCCAGCAGTTCAAGGACAGCCTATAGCAATCAGCCCCAGCATTTT
CDR3aa: CASSSRTAYSNQPQHF

v_gene: TRBV12-3/TRBV12-4
abundance: few
j_gene: TRBJ2-7
d_gene: .
CDR3nt: TGTGCCAGCAGTTTTCGGCAGACCTACGAGCAGTACTTC
CDR3aa: CASSFRQTYEQYF